The present T cell receptor (beta chain) was sequenced within a study of blood T cell repertoires in COVID-19. Study-level information: Sources were T cells, B-cell-depleted T cells, or PBMCs; the material itself was cDNA or gDNA.

J lost 2 bases, V lost 10 bases, and 3 bases had no gene match. Germline lookup yields CDR1 MNHEY and CDR2 SVGAGI. This CDR3 has 12 amino acids. The data were produced by immunoSEQ multiplex PCR, yet TCRdb's version contains in-frame clones alone and is incomplete. The table has 150,000 to 160,000 clones, approximately 83% seen once; the top ten hold about 12%. This receptor was obtained from a woman aged 60-75 years with COVID-19, enrolled during active disease. Input material: peripheral blood. The rearrangement uses TRBV6-5 and TRBJ2-7; TRBD1 agrees at 9 bases. CDR3 sequence reads: CATRTGAYEQYF. The CDR3 DNA is TGTGCCACCCGGACAGGGGCCTACGAGCAGTACTTC.